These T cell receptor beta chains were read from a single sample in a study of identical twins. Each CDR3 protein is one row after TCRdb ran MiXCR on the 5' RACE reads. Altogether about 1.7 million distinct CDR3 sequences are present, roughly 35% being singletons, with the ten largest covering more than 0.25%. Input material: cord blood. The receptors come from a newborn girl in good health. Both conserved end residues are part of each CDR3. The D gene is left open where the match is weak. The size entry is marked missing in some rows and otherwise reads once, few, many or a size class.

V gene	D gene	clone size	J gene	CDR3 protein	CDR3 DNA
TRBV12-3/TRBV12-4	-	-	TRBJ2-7	CASSLKGEGHEQYF	TGTGCCAGCAGCCTCAAGGGGGAAGGGCACGAGCAGTACTTC
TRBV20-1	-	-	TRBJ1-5	CSASLNQPQHF	TGCAGTGCTAGCTTAAATCAGCCCCAGCATTTT
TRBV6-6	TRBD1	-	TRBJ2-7	CASSYEAPDRASYEQYF	TGTGCCAGCAGTTACGAAGCTCCCGACAGGGCCTCCTACGAGCAGTACTTC
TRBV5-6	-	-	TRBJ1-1	CASSLGRNAEAFF	TGTGCCAGCAGCTTGGGCCGGAACGCTGAAGCTTTCTTT
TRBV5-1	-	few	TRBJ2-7	CASGTESYEQYF	TGCGCCAGCGGGACTGAATCCTACGAGCAGTACTTC
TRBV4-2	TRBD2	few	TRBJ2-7	CASSQAGTRNYEQYF	TGTGCCAGCAGCCAAGCCGGGACTAGAAACTACGAGCAGTACTTC
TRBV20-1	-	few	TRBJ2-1	CSASPPWNLGEQFF	TGCAGTGCTAGCCCTCCGTGGAACCTTGGGGAGCAGTTCTTC
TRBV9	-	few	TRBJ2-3	CASSVALAPDTQYF	TGTGCCAGCAGCGTAGCCCTAGCGCCAGATACGCAGTATTTT
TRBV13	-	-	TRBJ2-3	CASSLSLHSTDTQYF	TGTGCCAGCAGCTTATCCCTACATAGCACAGATACGCAGTATTTT
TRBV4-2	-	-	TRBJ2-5	CASSPRPASGPQYQETQYF	TGTGCCAGCAGCCCACGTCCCGCTAGTGGGCCGCAGTACCAAGAGACCCAGTACTTC
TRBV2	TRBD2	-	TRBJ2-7	CASLLAGEYEQYF	TGTGCCAGCTTACTAGCGGGAGAGTACGAGCAGTACTTC
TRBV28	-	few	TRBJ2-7	CASSWLPYREPLDEQYF	TGTGCCAGCAGTTGGCTCCCTTATCGGGAGCCTCTCGACGAGCAGTACTTC
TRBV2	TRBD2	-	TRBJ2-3	CASSVERGLADTQYF	TGTGCCAGCAGTGTAGAGCGGGGGTTGGCAGATACGCAGTATTTT
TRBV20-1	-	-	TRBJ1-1	CSVQNMNTEAFF	TGCAGTGTCCAGAATATGAACACTGAAGCTTTCTTT
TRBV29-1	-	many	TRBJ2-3	CSVEGRLTDTQYF	TGCAGCGTTGAGGGCAGGCTCACAGATACGCAGTATTTT
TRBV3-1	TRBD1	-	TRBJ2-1	CASSQDRGSHNEQFF	TGTGCCAGCAGCCAAGACAGGGGGTCCCACAATGAGCAGTTCTTC
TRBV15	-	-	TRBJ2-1	CATSRRQSYNEQFF	TGTGCCACCAGCAGACGGCAGAGTTACAATGAGCAGTTCTTC
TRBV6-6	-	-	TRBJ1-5	CASSYSRSSNQPQHF	TGTGCCAGCAGTTACTCGAGGTCAAGCAATCAGCCCCAGCATTTT
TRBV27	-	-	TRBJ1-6	CASSPARAPNSPLHF	TGTGCCAGCAGTCCCGCTAGGGCCCCTAATTCACCCCTCCACTTT
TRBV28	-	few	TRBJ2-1	CASSLGSLPYNEQFF	TGTGCCAGCAGTTTAGGGTCTCTCCCTTACAATGAGCAGTTCTTC